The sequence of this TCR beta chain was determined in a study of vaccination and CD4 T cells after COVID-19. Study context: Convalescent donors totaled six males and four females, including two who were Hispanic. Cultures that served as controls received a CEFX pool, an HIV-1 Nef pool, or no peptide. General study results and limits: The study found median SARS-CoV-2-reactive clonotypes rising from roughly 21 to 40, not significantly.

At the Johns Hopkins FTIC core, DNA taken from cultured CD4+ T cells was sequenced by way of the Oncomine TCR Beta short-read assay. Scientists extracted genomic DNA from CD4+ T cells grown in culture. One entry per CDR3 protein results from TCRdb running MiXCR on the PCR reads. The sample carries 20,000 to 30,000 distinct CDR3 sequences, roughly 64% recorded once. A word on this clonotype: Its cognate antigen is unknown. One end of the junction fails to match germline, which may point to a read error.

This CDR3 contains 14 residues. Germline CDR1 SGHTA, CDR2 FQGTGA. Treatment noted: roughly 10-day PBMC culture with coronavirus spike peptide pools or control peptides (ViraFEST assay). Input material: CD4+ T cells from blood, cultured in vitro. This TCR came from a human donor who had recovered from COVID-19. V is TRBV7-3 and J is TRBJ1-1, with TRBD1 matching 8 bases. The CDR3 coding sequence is TGTGCCAGCAGCCTACAGGGGGGCCTCACTGAAGCTCTCTTT. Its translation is CASSLQGGLTEALF.